These 28 T cell receptor beta chains were sequenced from one sample in a study of vaccination effects on CD4 cells after COVID-19 (dated by TCRdb to the early 2020s). After less than 13 days of culture, CD4+ T cells were isolated with the EasySep CD4+ T cell isolation kit. Each participant got two doses of an mRNA SARS-CoV-2 vaccine, either BNT162b2 or mRNA-1273. Library preparation was by the immunoSEQ multiplex PCR assay. The table comes from immuneACCESS by way of TCRdb, which keeps in-frame sequences with V and J called. Part of the clones is missing from these tables; in studies checked, under half for an unresolved V gene and the rest for unknown reasons. The sample table shows over 45,000 clones, and around 70% are seen once. 6.5% to 9% of the sample lies in the top ten. The antigens of these receptors remain unknown. Source: CD4+ T cells from PBMCs cultured without peptide, taken after COVID-19 vaccination. The receptors shown here come from a human donor who received a COVID-19 vaccine.

The chain carries TRBV7-9 and TRBJ2-3; TRBD2 aligns across 7 bases. The CDR3 spans 15 residues. After removal of 2 bases from V and 2 bases from J, the junction contained 4 bases not matched to a gene. The V gene's germline CDR1 is SEHNR and CDR2 FQNEAQ (reference sequence). CDR3 residues: CASSLSGRHTDTQYF. The DNA for the CDR3 is TGTGCCAGCAGCTTATCCGGGAGGCACACAGATACGCAGTATTTT.

The V gene is TRBV12-5, the J gene TRBJ1-2, with 8 nucleotides matching TRBD1. The trim removed 1 base at V and 8 bases at J, leaving 6 bases unmatched. The CDR3 consists of 14 residues. Germline CDR1 reads LGHNT; CDR2 reads FRNRAP. The CDR3: CASGLGTGRKGYTF. CDR3 in DNA: TGTGCTAGTGGTTTGGGGACAGGGAGGAAAGGCTACACCTTC.

This chain uses TRBV12-3 or TRBV12-4 with TRBJ1-4; 7 nucleotides align to TRBD1. CDR3 length: 13 residues. Trimming at V came to 9 bases and at J to 8 bases, leaving 9 bases not matched to a gene. CDR3 sequence reads: CASRKGAQEKLFF. As DNA, the CDR3 is TGTGCCAGTAGAAAGGGGGCTCAGGAAAAACTGTTTTTT.

The chain has TRBV5-4 and TRBJ1-2; D remains ambiguous. In germline, CDR1 is SGHNT, CDR2 YYREEE (reference sequence). Between the trimmed V and J ends, which lost 1 base and 4 bases, there was a span of 23 bases. This CDR3 spans 18 amino acids. DNA for the CDR3: TGTGCCAGCAGCTTGTTAGTCCGTTTAAACACGCATCGCTATGGCTACACCTTC. This translates into CASSLLVRLNTHRYGYTF. Using reference TRBV5-4 and TRBJ1-2 for the parts outside the CDR3, the full variable domain is ETGVTQSPTHLIKTRGQQVTLRCSSQSGHNTVSWYQQALGQGPQFIFQYYREEENGRGNFPPRFSGLQFPNYSSELNVNALELDDSALYLCASSLLVRLNTHRYGYTFGSGTRLTVV.

The gene calls are TRBV11-2 and TRBJ2-7; D uncertain. Germline lookup yields CDR1 SGHAT and CDR2 FQNNGV. This CDR3 contains 15 residues. The V end was cut by 4 bases, the J end by 4 bases, with 17 bases between. The CDR3, as DNA: TGTGCCAGCAGCTACGGACGGCGGAAGGTTTACGAGCAGTACTTC. It yields the protein CASSYGRRKVYEQYF.

The genes are TRBV6-5 and TRBJ1-2; weak D call: TRBD1 (6 bases). V was pared by 2 bases and J by 4 bases, with 14 bases between. This CDR3 spans 15 amino acids. CDR1 and CDR2 from the germline V gene are MNHEY and SVGAGI. The CDR3 protein is CASSYGPGALYGYTF. Here the CDR3 DNA reads TGTGCCAGCAGTTACGGTCCAGGGGCACTCTATGGCTACACCTTC.

This clone was picked up a small number of times. This chain links TRBV4-1 with TRBJ2-3, with a tentative D call TRBD2 (6 bases). CDR1 is MGHRA and CDR2 is YSYEKL in the germline V gene. V was shortened by 1 base and J by 5 bases, with 16 bases between the two germline ends. There are 16 residues in the CDR3. CDR3 protein: CASSQVLGSSIDTQYF. The CDR3 DNA reads as TGCGCCAGCAGCCAAGTTCTCGGGAGCTCTATAGATACGCAGTATTTT.

This chain uses TRBV5-4 with TRBJ2-5; tentatively, D is TRBD1 (7 bases). The CDR3 runs 14 residues. V dropped 4 bases and J dropped 4 bases, with 14 bases sitting between them. Germline CDR1 reads SGHNT; CDR2 reads YYREEE (reference sequence). The CDR3 here is CASSQAQGGETQYF. The DNA for the CDR3 is TGTGCCAGCAGCCAGGCTCAGGGGGGAGAGACCCAGTACTTC.

The chain links TRBV19 to TRBJ1-5, with D possibly TRBD1 on 6 matching bases. In germline, CDR1 is LNHDA, CDR2 SQIVND (reference sequence). The CDR3 is 16 residues long. V shed 0 bases and J shed 6 bases, with 15 bases lying between them. CDR3: CASSIEGGRRSQPQHF. As DNA, the CDR3 is TGTGCCAGTAGTATAGAAGGGGGGAGGCGAAGTCAGCCCCAGCATTTT.

The sample holds a few counts of this clone. The gene calls are TRBV6-5 and TRBJ2-2; no firm D call. The CDR3 consists of 14 residues. V dropped 2 bases and J dropped 5 bases, with 9 bases sitting between them. Germline V gives CDR1 MNHEY, CDR2 SVGAGI. The CDR3 spells CASSYDWGTGELFF. CDR3 DNA sequence: TGTGCCAGCAGTTACGACTGGGGAACCGGGGAGCTGTTTTTT.

This clone was detected a few times. The gene calls are TRBV19 and TRBJ1-4; possible D gene TRBD1, 6 bases. Germline V lookup: CDR1 LNHDA, CDR2 SQIVND (reference sequence). V was cut by 4 bases and J by 0 bases, with 15 bases left in between. This CDR3 comprises 17 residues. The CDR3 DNA reads as TGTGCCAGTAGTAAATACAGGGCCCCTGCAACTAATGAAAAACTGTTTTTT. It yields the protein CASSKYRAPATNEKLFF.

The CDR3 DNA reads as TGCGCCAGCAGCCACTTCCGATGGGAGGCTAGCGGCACTGTTGAAGAGACCCAGTACTTC. As protein: CASSHFRWEASGTVEETQYF. The chain employs TRBV4-1 and TRBJ2-5, with 7 bases that match TRBD2. In germline, CDR1 is MGHRA, CDR2 YSYEKL. V shed 3 bases and J 3 bases; nucleotides not matched to a gene: 22. The CDR3 extends over 20 amino acids.

In its sample, this clone was seen a few times. This sequence joins TRBV2 and TRBJ1-4; perhaps TRBD1 as D (5 bases). This CDR3 contains 15 residues. V gave up 6 bases and J gave up 5 bases, with 16 bases separating them. Germline assignment: CDR1 SNHLY and CDR2 FYNNEI. The CDR3 protein is CASRREGLLNEKLFF. CDR3 sequence (DNA): TGTGCCAGCAGGAGGGAGGGGTTACTAAATGAAAAACTGTTTTTT.

This chain joins TRBV3-1 (or the pseudogene TRBV3-2) and TRBJ2-7, with unresolved D. The germline V gene encodes CDR1 LGHDT and CDR2 YNNKEL (reference sequence). The CDR3 is 11 residues long. V lost 1 base, J lost 6 bases, and 4 bases lay in between. The CDR3 DNA reads TGTGCCAGCAGCCAAGCTCGCGAGCAGTACTTC. It translates to CASSQAREQYF.

CDR3 residues: CASSFSRGSNQPQHF. The CDR3 DNA reads TGTGCCAGCAGTTTCTCCAGGGGCAGCAATCAGCCCCAGCATTTT. The rearrangement joins TRBV27 to TRBJ1-5, with a possible D match to TRBD1 (6 bases). Germline loops: CDR1 MNHEY, CDR2 SMNVEV (reference sequence). Trimming removed 3 bases at V and 1 base at J, with 10 bases between. This CDR3 is built from 15 residues.

The V call is TRBV12-5, the J call TRBJ2-1, with 11 bases identical to TRBD2. J gave up 6 bases and V 4 bases, and 14 bases lay outside the gene matches. The CDR3 sequence is 18 residues long. The germline V gene encodes CDR1 LGHNT and CDR2 FRNRAP. The CDR3 is CASGYRVLAGGGVNEQFF. The CDR3 nucleotides are TGTGCTAGTGGTTACAGAGTTCTAGCGGGAGGCGGGGTCAATGAGCAGTTCTTC. Complete variable domain (other parts from reference TRBV12-5 and TRBJ2-1): DARVTQTPRHKVTEMGQEVTMRCQPILGHNTVFWYRQTMMQGLELLAYFRNRAPLDDSGMPKDRFSAEMPDATLATLKIQPSEPRDSAVYFCASGYRVLAGGGVNEQFFGPGTRLTVL.

V usage is TRBV11-2 and J usage is TRBJ2-3; a possible D gene is TRBD2 (5 bases). This CDR3 spans 15 amino acids. Trimming shortened V by 5 bases and J by 1 base, and 13 bases separated the two germline ends. In germline, CDR1 is SGHAT, CDR2 FQNNGV. CDR3 region: CASSPWVRGTDTQYF. The DNA of the CDR3 is TGTGCCAGCAGCCCATGGGTGAGGGGCACAGATACGCAGTATTTT. The full variable domain, its missing parts supplied by reference TRBV11-2 and TRBJ2-3, is EAGVAQSPRYKIIEKRQSVAFWCNPISGHATLYWYQQILGQGPKLLIQFQNNGVVDDSQLPKDRFSAERLKGVDSTLKIQPAKLEDSAVYLCASSPWVRGTDTQYFGPGTRLTVL.

This chain links TRBV27 with TRBJ1-2; TRBD1 agrees at 9 bases. The CDR3 spans 13 residues. The J segment lost 9 bases and the V segment lost 6 bases, leaving 8 bases of the junction unmatched. Looked up from germline, CDR1 is MNHEY and CDR2 is SMNVEV (reference sequence). The CDR3 loop is CASRAGTGYRYTF. In DNA, the CDR3 is TGTGCCAGCAGGGCCGGGACAGGGTATCGCTACACCTTC.

This clone was counted only a few times. This rearrangement joins TRBV24-1 to TRBJ1-5; possible D gene TRBD1, 6 bases. Germline CDR1 and CDR2: KGHDR and SFDVKD. The V end lost 5 bases, the J end lost 6 bases, and 13 bases lay between the germline ends. CDR3 length: 14 amino acids. This chain's CDR3 is CATSAAGGGQPQHF. CDR3 coding DNA: TGTGCCACCAGTGCTGCGGGAGGGGGTCAGCCCCAGCATTTT.

J is TRBJ1-3 and V is TRBV5-1; D is ambiguous. The V end lost 7 bases, the J end lost 4 bases, and 15 bases lay between the germline ends. Per the germline V gene, CDR1 is SGHRS and CDR2 is YFSETQ. This CDR3 region has 14 residues. This CDR3 reads CASSTDGGGNTIYF. The CDR3 nucleotides are TGCGCCAGCTCAACGGACGGAGGCGGAAACACCATATATTTT.

This clone was picked up a small number of times. The chain links TRBV6-1 to TRBJ1-1; no reliable D call. This CDR3 spans 13 amino acids. Trimming pared 3 bases from V and 0 bases from J, leaving 5 bases between. Germline values: CDR1 MNHNS, CDR2 SASEGT. DNA of the CDR3: TGTGCCAGCAGTGACCACATGAACACTGAAGCTTTCTTT. Protein sequence: CASSDHMNTEAFF.

The V and J genes are TRBV9 and TRBJ1-5; TRBD1 aligns across 9 bases. This CDR3 contains 13 residues. Germline V gene data show CDR1 as SGDLS and CDR2 as YYNGEE. The V and J ends lost 7 bases and 5 bases, in that order; junction bases with no gene match: 4. The CDR3 region has the DNA TGTGCCAGCGGACAGGGGAGGGATCAGCCCCAGCATTTT. This gives the protein CASGQGRDQPQHF.

The chain is built from TRBV11-2 and TRBJ1-2, with D possibly matching TRBD1 (6 bases). The CDR3 covers 15 residues. V was cut by 6 bases and J by 4 bases, with 18 bases left in between. CDR1 is SGHAT, CDR2 FQNNGV, per germline. CDR3 in DNA: TGTGCCAGCAGGCGAGTAGGACAGCATAGCTATGGCTACACCTTC. Its protein product is CASRRVGQHSYGYTF.

The chain employs TRBV19 and TRBJ1-5; 8 bases fit TRBD1. The CDR3 spans 15 residues. Germline lookup yields CDR1 LNHDA and CDR2 SQIVND (reference sequence). The ends lost 6 bases at V and 0 bases at J; junction bases unmatched: 4. The CDR3 DNA reads as TGTGCCAGTAGCGCAGGGGGCTATAGCAATCAGCCCCAGCATTTT. The encoded protein is CASSAGGYSNQPQHF.

This chain links TRBV30 with TRBJ1-1; a possible D gene is TRBD1 (6 bases). Germline V gives CDR1 GTSNPN, CDR2 SVGIG (reference sequence). Deletions cut 0 bases from V and 5 bases from J, with 16 bases between. This CDR3 region has 15 residues. CDR3 coding DNA: TGTGCCTGGAGTGTATTGGGGGCGGGGGGGACTGAAGCTTTCTTT. Residues: CAWSVLGAGGTEAFF. Complete variable domain (other parts from reference TRBV30 and TRBJ1-1): SQTIHQWPATLVQPVGSPLSLECTVEGTSNPNLYWYRQAAGRGLQLLFYSVGIGQISSEVPQNLSASRPQDRQFILSSKKLLLSDSGFYLCAWSVLGAGGTEAFFGQGTRLTVV.

This clone has a single count. This chain uses TRBV20-1 with TRBJ1-4, with D possibly TRBD1 on 6 matching bases. The CDR3 has 14 residues. Per the germline V gene, CDR1 is DFQATT and CDR2 is SNEGSKA (reference sequence). The germline V and J ends were trimmed by 3 bases and 8 bases, with 16 bases remaining between them. The CDR3 sequence: CSASNRASREKLFF. The CDR3 region has the DNA TGCAGTGCTAGTAACAGGGCCTCTCGGGAAAAACTGTTTTTT.

J is TRBJ2-1 and V is TRBV11-2, with a weak D call TRBD1 (6 bases). The CDR3 consists of 15 residues. Germline values: CDR1 SGHAT, CDR2 FQNNGV. Trimming removed 2 bases from V and 4 bases from J, with 12 bases in between. The DNA of the CDR3 is TGTGCCAGCAGCTTATTTGGGGGCGAGTACAATGAGCAGTTCTTC. Residues: CASSLFGGEYNEQFF.

The chain couples TRBV5-8 to TRBJ2-5; 16 bases match TRBD2. CDR3 length: 17 amino acids. CDR1 and CDR2 (germline): SGHTS, YDEGEE. J lost 1 base, V lost 3 bases, and 3 bases had no gene match. CDR3 loop: CASSWGLAGGRQETQYF. The CDR3 DNA is TGTGCCAGCAGCTGGGGACTAGCGGGGGGGCGCCAAGAGACCCAGTACTTC.